A single sample gave rise to the 23 T cell receptor beta chains below, sequenced in a study of vaccination and CD4 T cells after COVID-19. The Oncomine TCR Beta short-read assay sequenced DNA from cultured CD4+ T cells. TCRdb independently ran MiXCR on the PCR reads; one entry per CDR3 protein. Altogether around 1,300 distinct CDR3 sequences are present, 45% to 55% being singletons, with the ten largest covering 82%. Antigens for these TCRs are unknown. As to treatment: roughly 11-day PBMC culture with coronavirus spike peptide pools or control peptides (ViraFEST assay). Ahead of the COVID-19 pandemic (2011-2018), the CD4+ T cells of the unexposed donor were collected. The sample comprised CD4+ T cells from blood, cultured in vitro. These receptor sequences come from a human donor in good health.

The chain has TRBV7-8 and TRBJ2-5; 7 nucleotides match TRBD1. The CDR3 contains 15 residues. V lost 4 bases to trimming and J lost 2 bases; unmatched junction nucleotides: 7. Germline V gene lookup returns CDR1 SGHVS and CDR2 FQNEAQ. CDR3 in amino acids: CASSSEQGRQETQYF. The CDR3 coding sequence is TGTGCCAGCAGCTCAGAACAGGGGCGGCAAGAGACCCAGTACTTC.

Judged by abundance, this clonotype is medium-sized (0.01 to 0.1%). V is TRBV28 and J is TRBJ1-2, with 7 bases fitting TRBD1. CDR3 length: 15 residues. CDR1 is MDHEN and CDR2 is SYDVKM in the germline V gene. The ends lost 5 bases at V and 1 base at J; junction bases unmatched: 7. In nucleotides, the CDR3 is TGTGCCAGCAGTCGTTGGACAGGACTTAACTATGGCTACACCTTC. This encodes CASSRWTGLNYGYTF.

The genes are TRBV29-1 and TRBJ2-3, with 8 bases that match TRBD2. Germline CDR1 reads SQVTM; CDR2 reads ANQGSEA. This CDR3 contains 14 residues. V shed 6 bases, J shed 1 base, and the junction held 6 bases outside the gene matches. This chain's CDR3 is CSVRLALGTDTQYF. Here the CDR3 DNA reads TGCAGCGTCAGACTAGCGCTAGGCACAGATACGCAGTATTTT.

This clonotype was observed a few times. The chain employs TRBV6-4 and TRBJ1-1; TRBD1 aligns across 7 bases. This CDR3 region has 17 residues. Germline V gene lookup returns CDR1 MRHNA and CDR2 SNTAGT. Germline trimming cut 5 bases from V and 0 bases from J; bases unmatched to any gene: 12. The CDR3 loop is CASSPPTGFHLNTEAFF. DNA of the CDR3: TGTGCCAGCAGTCCTCCGACAGGGTTTCATCTGAACACTGAAGCTTTCTTT.

By sample share, this clonotype is hyperexpanded. This chain connects TRBV11-3 to TRBJ2-7; 9 positions match TRBD1. In germline, CDR1 is SGHNT, CDR2 YENEEA. After removal of 5 bases from V and 0 bases from J, the junction contained 5 bases not matched to a gene. The CDR3 is 15 residues long. In nucleotides, the CDR3 is TGTGCCAGCAGCCCGGGACAGGGACACTCCTACGAGCAGTACTTC. This translates into CASSPGQGHSYEQYF.

The chain carries TRBV12-3 or TRBV12-4 and TRBJ1-2; a possible D gene is TRBD1 (5 bases). The CDR3 runs to 19 residues. The V and J ends lost 5 bases and 1 base respectively, with 26 bases between them. The CDR3 protein is CASSPEAQGPNPINYGYTF. DNA for the CDR3: TGTGCCAGCAGTCCCGAGGCCCAGGGTCCAAACCCGATTAACTATGGCTACACCTTC.

This clonotype turned up a few times. The genes are TRBV6-1 and TRBJ1-5; 7 positions agree with TRBD1. The germline V gene encodes CDR1 MNHNS and CDR2 SASEGT. The ends lost 6 bases at V and 3 bases at J; junction bases unmatched: 5. The CDR3 contains 14 residues. The CDR3 nucleotides are TGTGCCAGCAGATGGACAGGAACCAATCAGCCCCAGCATTTT. Translating it yields CASRWTGTNQPQHF.

The chain carries TRBV11-2 and TRBJ1-1; D remains unclear. Trimming cost V 6 bases and J 0 bases, with 23 bases left between them. The CDR3 totals 18 residues. Germline V lookup: CDR1 SGHAT, CDR2 FQNNGV. The CDR3 is CASRQTAVGSLMNTEAFF. CDR3 nucleotide sequence: TGTGCCAGCAGACAAACGGCGGTCGGCAGCTTGATGAACACTGAAGCTTTCTTT.

This clonotype was found a few times. V usage is TRBV23-1 and J usage is TRBJ1-5, with 8 bases aligning to TRBD1. TRBV23-1 is an open reading frame whose function is uncertain. V dropped 0 bases and J dropped 3; count of bases not matched to a gene: 4. The CDR3 covers 16 residues. The CDR3 loop reads CASSQSKGQVNQPQHF. The CDR3 bases are TGCGCCAGCAGTCAATCAAAGGGACAGGTCAATCAGCCCCAGCATTTT.

The chain joins TRBV7-3 to TRBJ2-1; D might be TRBD1 or TRBD2, each matching 5 bases. The CDR3 is made up of 13 amino acids. V was cut by 7 bases and J by 6 bases, with 13 bases left in between. CDR1 is SGHTA, CDR2 FQGTGA, per germline. The CDR3 DNA sequence: TGTGCCAGCACCGAACCCGGGACCAATGAGCAGTTCTTC. Residues: CASTEPGTNEQFF.

The CDR3 reads CASSRDPFGEQFF. CDR3 sequence (DNA): TGTGCCAGCAGCCGCGATCCTTTTGGTGAGCAGTTCTTC. J is TRBJ2-1 and V is TRBV7-9; no clear D gene. Germline CDR1 SEHNR, CDR2 FQNEAQ (reference sequence). Trimming stripped 5 bases from V and 9 bases from J, with 14 bases between. There are 13 residues in the CDR3. The full variable domain, completed using reference TRBV7-9 and TRBJ2-1, is DTGVSQNPRHKITKRGQNVTFRCDPISEHNRLYWYRQTLGQGPEFLTYFQNEAQLEKSRLLSDRFSAERPKGSFSTLEIQRTEQGDSAMYLCASSRDPFGEQFFGPGTRLTVL.

This sequence joins TRBV27 and TRBJ1-6; TRBD1 aligns across 7 bases. This CDR3 region has 15 residues. The ends lost 7 bases at V and 10 bases at J; junction bases unmatched: 13. The germline V gene encodes CDR1 MNHEY and CDR2 SMNVEV (reference sequence). Written as DNA, the CDR3 is TGTGCCAGCACCGGAGACAGGGCTGGTTCCTCACCCCTCCACTTT. The encoded protein is CASTGDRAGSSPLHF.

The chain combines TRBV24-1 with TRBJ1-1; D possibly corresponds to TRBD1 (5 bases). This CDR3 comprises 15 residues. Between the trimmed V and J ends, which lost 4 bases and 5 bases, there was a span of 16 bases. Germline V gives CDR1 KGHDR, CDR2 SFDVKD. The CDR3 DNA reads as TGTGCCACCAGTGAATCCGGAGTGGGGGGGACTGAAGCTTTCTTT. This encodes CATSESGVGGTEAFF.

A few counts support this clonotype. The gene calls are TRBV28 and TRBJ1-2, with 7 bases lining up with TRBD1. After removal of 5 bases from V and 4 bases from J, the junction contained 4 bases not matched to a gene. CDR3 size: 13 residues. Germline-derived CDR1 and CDR2 are MDHEN and SYDVKM. The CDR3 DNA follows: TGTGCCAGCAGTAGGGGGACAGTCTATGGCTACACCTTC. It is translated as CASSRGTVYGYTF.

The rearrangement links TRBV12-3 or TRBV12-4 to TRBJ1-2, with a tentative D call TRBD1 (5 bases). CDR3 length: 13 residues. With 5 bases removed from V and 8 bases from J, the gap between germline ends came to 15 bases. DNA for the CDR3: TGTGCCAGCAGTCCCCTAGGGGTTGGGGGCTACACCTTC. Translating it yields CASSPLGVGGYTF.

The sample holds one count of this clonotype. The genes are TRBV10-1 and TRBJ2-7; D is undetermined. The CDR3 loop spans 13 amino acids. The germline CDR1 and CDR2 sequences are WNHNN and SYGVQD (reference sequence). Between the trimmed V and J ends, which lost 4 bases and 6 bases, there was a span of 13 bases. CDR3 DNA: TGCGCCAGCAGTGGTAAGGGTTTGTTCGAGCAGTACTTC. It encodes CASSGKGLFEQYF.

This clonotype was picked up a small number of times. This chain connects TRBV7-2 to TRBJ1-2; tentative D call: TRBD1 (5 bases). The ends were cut back, 0 bases at V and 4 bases at J, with 18 bases in the middle. The CDR3 is made up of 17 amino acids. Germline lookup yields CDR1 SGHTA and CDR2 FQGNSA. CDR3 DNA sequence: TGTGCCAGCAGCTTAGCGCTTATTTGGGCAGGGTCCTATGGCTACACCTTC. Its translation is CASSLALIWAGSYGYTF.

The chain links TRBV6-1 to TRBJ2-1; TRBD2 matches at 8 bases. CDR1 is MNHNS, CDR2 SASEGT, per germline. The CDR3 runs 13 residues. V was pared by 8 bases and J by 10 bases, with 10 bases of the junction left unmatched. The CDR3 DNA reads as TGTGCCAGCTCGGGGGGGGGCGGCTGGGAGCAGTTCTTC. It translates to CASSGGGGWEQFF.

This clonotype is labeled as medium-sized (0.01 to 0.1%). The chain employs TRBV28 and TRBJ2-3; D uncertain. Trimming removed 4 bases from V and 5 bases from J, with 4 bases in between. This CDR3 region has 11 residues. Germline V gene sequence: CDR1 MDHEN, CDR2 SYDVKM. Written as DNA, the CDR3 is TGTGCCAGCAGTTCGCAAGATACGCAGTATTTT. Translation gives CASSSQDTQYF.

V and J are TRBV28 and TRBJ2-6; D is ambiguous. V gave up 7 bases and J gave up 0 bases, with 13 bases separating them. The germline gives CDR1 MDHEN, CDR2 SYDVKM. There are 16 residues in the CDR3. For the CDR3, the DNA is TGTGCCAGCAAGCGCCAACAAAGCTCTGGGGCCAACGTCCTGACTTTC. This gives the protein CASKRQQSSGANVLTF.

This clonotype was observed a handful of times. V is TRBV19 and J is TRBJ1-5, with TRBD1 matching 7 bases. The germline V gene has CDR1 LNHDA and CDR2 SQIVND (reference sequence). CDR3 length: 17 residues. The J segment lost 4 bases and the V segment lost 2 bases, leaving 11 bases of the junction unmatched. CDR3 DNA: TGTGCCAGTAGTATATTTTCAGGGGGAGCACTTAATCAGCCCCAGCATTTT. The encoded protein is CASSIFSGGALNQPQHF.

This clonotype appeared a single time. The rearrangement links TRBV20-1 to TRBJ2-3; D is unresolved. The germline CDR1 and CDR2 sequences are DFQATT and SNEGSKA (reference sequence). Trimming took 1 base from V and 0 from J, leaving 8 bases between them. The length of the CDR3 is 14 residues. CDR3 residues: CSARVQSSTDTQYF. CDR3 nucleotides: TGCAGTGCTAGAGTACAGTCTAGCACAGATACGCAGTATTTT.

The sample holds a few counts of this clonotype. The chain uses TRBV12-3 or TRBV12-4 and TRBJ1-5, with D unresolved. V lost 2 bases to trimming and J lost 7 bases, with 9 bases between them. This CDR3 contains 13 residues. The CDR3 loop is CASSLREEQPQHF. The CDR3 DNA reads TGTGCCAGCAGTTTAAGGGAAGAGCAGCCCCAGCATTTT.